These T cell receptor beta chains were read from a single sample in a study of glioma-infiltrating T cells. One entry per CDR3 protein, called by TCRdb with MiXCR from the multiplex PCR reads. The sample shows some 100,000 distinct CDR3 sequences, 20% to 30% of them seen only once. Sequencing used glioma tissue, nonneoplastic brain tissue, or PBMCs (not recorded which). These receptors all stem from a human donor with low-grade glioma or glioblastoma, undergoing nonglioma brain surgery, or in good health (not recorded which). Each CDR3 is given with its conserved first and last residue. A D gene is named only where the DNA matches it firmly. Size is omitted from some rows. Given values are once, few, many or a class for expanded clones.

d_call: -
j_call: TRBJ2-4
v_call: TRBV4-1
clone_size: many
cdr3_length: 14
cdr3_nt: TGCGCCAGCAGCCACCAGGCAGCCCAAAACATTCAGTACTTC
cdr3_aa: CASSHQAAQNIQYF

d_call: TRBD1
j_call: TRBJ1-2
v_call: TRBV20-1
clone_size: many
cdr3_length: 15
cdr3_nt: TGCAGTGCTAGAGACCTACAGGGGGCATTAAGGGGCTACACCTTC
cdr3_aa: CSARDLQGALRGYTF

d_call: -
j_call: TRBJ1-2
v_call: TRBV5-1
clone_size: few
cdr3_length: 16
cdr3_nt: TGCGCCAGCAGCTTTATCAGGGGAGGAGATAACTATGGCTACACCTTC
cdr3_aa: CASSFIRGGDNYGYTF

d_call: -
j_call: TRBJ1-1
v_call: TRBV4-2
clone_size: many
cdr3_length: 14
cdr3_nt: TGTGCCAGCAGCCAAGAGGGAAGAGGGACTGAAGCTTTCTTT
cdr3_aa: CASSQEGRGTEAFF

d_call: -
j_call: TRBJ2-7
v_call: TRBV18
clone_size: many
cdr3_length: 16
cdr3_nt: TGTGCCAGCTCACCACCCAGCGGGTCGGCCTCCTACGAGCAGTACTTC
cdr3_aa: CASSPPSGSASYEQYF

d_call: -
j_call: TRBJ2-3
v_call: TRBV20-1
clone_size: many
cdr3_length: 13
cdr3_nt: TGCAGTGCTAGAGGGGCAGGGCCAGATACGCAGTATTTT
cdr3_aa: CSARGAGPDTQYF

d_call: -
j_call: TRBJ2-3
v_call: TRBV12-3/TRBV12-4
clone_size: -
cdr3_length: 14
cdr3_nt: TGTGCCAGCAGTTTACAAGGGGTGACAGATACGCAGTATTTT
cdr3_aa: CASSLQGVTDTQYF

d_call: -
j_call: TRBJ2-7
v_call: TRBV7-6
clone_size: many
cdr3_length: 15
cdr3_nt: TGTGCCAGCAGCTTAACGGGGGTTCTGGCCTACGAGCAGTACTTC
cdr3_aa: CASSLTGVLAYEQYF

d_call: TRBD1
j_call: TRBJ1-1
v_call: TRBV4-1
clone_size: few
cdr3_length: 19
cdr3_nt: TGCGCCAGCAGCCCAAGAACGGGACAGGGGGACATCAAGAACACTGAAGCTTTCTTT
cdr3_aa: CASSPRTGQGDIKNTEAFF

d_call: -
j_call: TRBJ2-3
v_call: TRBV6-1
clone_size: -
cdr3_length: 14
cdr3_nt: TGTGCCACCACGACTCGGAGGAGCACAGATACGCGGTATTTT
cdr3_aa: CATTTRRSTDTRYF

d_call: TRBD2
j_call: TRBJ2-3
v_call: TRBV2
clone_size: many
cdr3_length: 14
cdr3_nt: TGTGCCAGCACTGAAGAGCGGGATATTGATACGCAGTATTTT
cdr3_aa: CASTEERDIDTQYF

d_call: -
j_call: TRBJ2-1
v_call: TRBV3-1
clone_size: many
cdr3_length: 17
cdr3_nt: TGTGCCAGCAGCTCCGGTGGGGGGACATTAGATTACAATGAGCAGTTCTTC
cdr3_aa: CASSSGGGTLDYNEQFF

d_call: -
j_call: TRBJ2-7
v_call: TRBV29-1
clone_size: -
cdr3_length: 14
cdr3_nt: TGCAGCGCTCGAACTAGGGCGGGCTCCTACGAGCAGTACTTC
cdr3_aa: CSARTRAGSYEQYF

d_call: -
j_call: TRBJ2-2
v_call: TRBV11-2
clone_size: many
cdr3_length: 14
cdr3_nt: TGTGCCAGCAGCTTAATGGCCGTCGCCGGGGAGCTGTTTTTT
cdr3_aa: CASSLMAVAGELFF

d_call: -
j_call: TRBJ2-3
v_call: TRBV7-6
clone_size: many
cdr3_length: 16
cdr3_nt: TGTGCCAGCAGCTCCGCGGACTGGTATAGCACAGATACGCAGTATTTT
cdr3_aa: CASSSADWYSTDTQYF

d_call: TRBD1
j_call: TRBJ2-1
v_call: TRBV7-2
clone_size: many
cdr3_length: 16
cdr3_nt: TGTGCCAGCAGCTTAATAGGACAGGGGTACTACAATGAGCAGTTCTTC
cdr3_aa: CASSLIGQGYYNEQFF

d_call: -
j_call: TRBJ2-5
v_call: TRBV3-1
clone_size: many
cdr3_length: 19
cdr3_nt: TGTGCCAGCAGCCAAGATACCAAAGGGATAGCGGACTCGCGAGAGACCCAGTACTTC
cdr3_aa: CASSQDTKGIADSRETQYF

d_call: TRBD2
j_call: TRBJ2-1
v_call: TRBV20-1
clone_size: many
cdr3_length: 13
cdr3_nt: TGCAGTGCTGAGCGGGGGAGCTACAATGAGCAGTTCTTC
cdr3_aa: CSAERGSYNEQFF

d_call: -
j_call: TRBJ2-2
v_call: TRBV30
clone_size: few
cdr3_length: 11
cdr3_nt: TGTGCCTGGAGTGTATACCGGGAGCTGTTTTTT
cdr3_aa: CAWSVYRELFF

d_call: TRBD1
j_call: TRBJ2-1
v_call: TRBV18
clone_size: many
cdr3_length: 18
cdr3_nt: TGTGCCAGCTCACCCGGGACAGGGGATTGGAAAACCTACAATGAGCAGTTCTTC
cdr3_aa: CASSPGTGDWKTYNEQFF

d_call: -
j_call: TRBJ1-1
v_call: TRBV18
clone_size: many
cdr3_length: 15
cdr3_nt: TGTGCCAGCTCACCACTTACACGGCCGAACACTGAAGCTTTCTTT
cdr3_aa: CASSPLTRPNTEAFF

d_call: TRBD2
j_call: TRBJ2-1
v_call: TRBV7-2
clone_size: many
cdr3_length: 15
cdr3_nt: TGTGCCAGCAGAGCTAGCGGGAGCCTTCTCAATGAGCAGTTCTTC
cdr3_aa: CASRASGSLLNEQFF

d_call: -
j_call: TRBJ1-2
v_call: TRBV2
clone_size: many
cdr3_length: 13
cdr3_nt: TGTGCCAGCAGTGAAATGCAGACTTATGGCTACACCTTC
cdr3_aa: CASSEMQTYGYTF

d_call: -
j_call: TRBJ2-4
v_call: TRBV20-1
clone_size: many
cdr3_length: 15
cdr3_nt: -
cdr3_aa: CSASVAGGAKNIQHF

d_call: -
j_call: TRBJ1-1
v_call: TRBV27
clone_size: many
cdr3_length: 16
cdr3_nt: TGTGCCAGCAGTTCTCCCCCCGGGACGGTGAACACTGAAGCTTTCTTT
cdr3_aa: CASSSPPGTVNTEAFF

d_call: -
j_call: TRBJ1-1
v_call: TRBV6-2/TRBV6-3
clone_size: -
cdr3_length: 15
cdr3_nt: TGTGCCAGCAGTCTTAGCGGGGCCGACTACAATAAGCAGTTCTTT
cdr3_aa: CASSLSGADYNKQFF

d_call: -
j_call: TRBJ2-2
v_call: TRBV7-8
clone_size: many
cdr3_length: 17
cdr3_nt: TGTGCCAGCAGCTTAAACCCCCAGAGTTTGCCCCACGGGGAGCTGTTTTTT
cdr3_aa: CASSLNPQSLPHGELFF

d_call: TRBD2
j_call: TRBJ2-1
v_call: TRBV4-2
clone_size: many
cdr3_length: 16
cdr3_nt: TGTGCCAGCAGCCAAGGGAAGCGGGGGGTCTACAATGAGCAGTTCTTC
cdr3_aa: CASSQGKRGVYNEQFF

d_call: -
j_call: TRBJ2-3
v_call: TRBV7-2
clone_size: many
cdr3_length: 14
cdr3_nt: TGTGCCAGCAGCCGTGGGCATAGCACAGATACGCAGTATTTT
cdr3_aa: CASSRGHSTDTQYF

d_call: TRBD2
j_call: TRBJ2-1
v_call: TRBV14
clone_size: many
cdr3_length: 14
cdr3_nt: TGTGCCAGCAGCCAAGTCAGCGGGATCGATGAGCAGTTCTTC
cdr3_aa: CASSQVSGIDEQFF

d_call: TRBD1
j_call: TRBJ2-1
v_call: TRBV7-2
clone_size: many
cdr3_length: 13
cdr3_nt: TGTGCCAGCAGCTTACCTGGACAGGGAAGGCAGTTCTTC
cdr3_aa: CASSLPGQGRQFF

d_call: -
j_call: TRBJ2-1
v_call: TRBV29-1
clone_size: many
cdr3_length: 13
cdr3_nt: TGCAGCGGGGGGCCGAGCTCCTACAATGAGCAGTTCTTC
cdr3_aa: CSGGPSSYNEQFF

d_call: -
j_call: TRBJ1-5
v_call: TRBV28
clone_size: many
cdr3_length: 15
cdr3_nt: TGTGCCAGCAGTTTCGTTACCCTTAGCAATCAGCCCCAGCATTTT
cdr3_aa: CASSFVTLSNQPQHF

d_call: -
j_call: TRBJ2-2
v_call: TRBV7-6
clone_size: many
cdr3_length: 14
cdr3_nt: TGTGCCAGCAGCTTTACCTTTTCCACCGGGGAGCTGTTTTTT
cdr3_aa: CASSFTFSTGELFF

d_call: -
j_call: TRBJ2-1
v_call: TRBV3-1
clone_size: few
cdr3_length: 15
cdr3_nt: TGTGCCAGCAGCCGCCTAGTGGGGGCCTACAATGAGCAGTTCTTC
cdr3_aa: CASSRLVGAYNEQFF

d_call: -
j_call: TRBJ1-2
v_call: TRBV18
clone_size: many
cdr3_length: 11
cdr3_nt: TGTGCCAGCTCACAGGACTATGGCTACACCTTC
cdr3_aa: CASSQDYGYTF

d_call: -
j_call: TRBJ1-5
v_call: TRBV15
clone_size: many
cdr3_length: 14
cdr3_nt: TGTGCCACCAGCAGTGACACAGGGAATCAGCCCCAGCATTTT
cdr3_aa: CATSSDTGNQPQHF

d_call: -
j_call: TRBJ2-7
v_call: TRBV4-1
clone_size: few
cdr3_length: 13
cdr3_nt: TGCGCCAGCAGCCAATACGGGGATTACGAGCAGTACTTC
cdr3_aa: CASSQYGDYEQYF

d_call: TRBD1
j_call: TRBJ1-2
v_call: TRBV5-4
clone_size: many
cdr3_length: 14
cdr3_nt: TGTGCCAGCAGCTCGCCGACAGGGGACTATGGCTACACCTTC
cdr3_aa: CASSSPTGDYGYTF

d_call: -
j_call: TRBJ1-1
v_call: TRBV5-4
clone_size: -
cdr3_length: 14
cdr3_nt: TGTGCCAGCAGCTTGAGAATAGGGGACACTGAAGCTTTCTTT
cdr3_aa: CASSLRIGDTEAFF

d_call: TRBD2
j_call: TRBJ2-1
v_call: TRBV29-1
clone_size: -
cdr3_length: 15
cdr3_nt: TGCAGTTCCCTGGGGCTAGCGGCCTCCTACAATGAGCAGTTCTTC
cdr3_aa: CSSLGLAASYNEQFF

d_call: -
j_call: TRBJ1-5
v_call: TRBV7-2
clone_size: many
cdr3_length: 13
cdr3_nt: TGTGCCAGCAGCTTAGAAGGGGGGCAGCCCCAGCATTTT
cdr3_aa: CASSLEGGQPQHF

d_call: TRBD1
j_call: TRBJ2-2
v_call: TRBV5-1
clone_size: -
cdr3_length: 16
cdr3_nt: TGCGCCAGCAGCCCCACTCCGACAGGGGTTAACGGGGAGCTGTTTTTT
cdr3_aa: CASSPTPTGVNGELFF

d_call: TRBD1
j_call: TRBJ1-1
v_call: TRBV28
clone_size: many
cdr3_length: 14
cdr3_nt: TGTGCCAGCAAGACAGGGGTCCTGAACACTGAAGCTTTCTTT
cdr3_aa: CASKTGVLNTEAFF

d_call: -
j_call: TRBJ2-7
v_call: TRBV6-2/TRBV6-3
clone_size: many
cdr3_length: 13
cdr3_nt: TGTGCCAGCAGACCCGGGGAGAACTACGAGCAGTACTTC
cdr3_aa: CASRPGENYEQYF

d_call: -
j_call: TRBJ1-1
v_call: TRBV2
clone_size: many
cdr3_length: 12
cdr3_nt: TGTGCCAGCAGTGGTGGGCCCACTGAAGCTTTCTTT
cdr3_aa: CASSGGPTEAFF

d_call: TRBD1
j_call: TRBJ1-6
v_call: TRBV20-1
clone_size: once
cdr3_length: 15
cdr3_nt: TGCAGTGCTAGAGTCACAGGGGGCGGCAATTCACCCCTCCACTTT
cdr3_aa: CSARVTGGGNSPLHF

d_call: -
j_call: TRBJ1-3
v_call: TRBV28
clone_size: many
cdr3_length: 13
cdr3_nt: TGTGCCAGCAGTTTCCTGGGTGGAAACACCATATATTTT
cdr3_aa: CASSFLGGNTIYF

d_call: TRBD1
j_call: TRBJ1-1
v_call: TRBV5-6
clone_size: -
cdr3_length: 15
cdr3_nt: TGTGCCAGCAGCCCGCGACAGGGGATGAACACTGAAGCTTTCTTT
cdr3_aa: CASSPRQGMNTEAFF

d_call: -
j_call: TRBJ2-7
v_call: TRBV6-2/TRBV6-3
clone_size: many
cdr3_length: 15
cdr3_nt: TGTGCCAGCAGTCCGCTATTCCCGAGCTCCTACGAGCAGTACTTC
cdr3_aa: CASSPLFPSSYEQYF